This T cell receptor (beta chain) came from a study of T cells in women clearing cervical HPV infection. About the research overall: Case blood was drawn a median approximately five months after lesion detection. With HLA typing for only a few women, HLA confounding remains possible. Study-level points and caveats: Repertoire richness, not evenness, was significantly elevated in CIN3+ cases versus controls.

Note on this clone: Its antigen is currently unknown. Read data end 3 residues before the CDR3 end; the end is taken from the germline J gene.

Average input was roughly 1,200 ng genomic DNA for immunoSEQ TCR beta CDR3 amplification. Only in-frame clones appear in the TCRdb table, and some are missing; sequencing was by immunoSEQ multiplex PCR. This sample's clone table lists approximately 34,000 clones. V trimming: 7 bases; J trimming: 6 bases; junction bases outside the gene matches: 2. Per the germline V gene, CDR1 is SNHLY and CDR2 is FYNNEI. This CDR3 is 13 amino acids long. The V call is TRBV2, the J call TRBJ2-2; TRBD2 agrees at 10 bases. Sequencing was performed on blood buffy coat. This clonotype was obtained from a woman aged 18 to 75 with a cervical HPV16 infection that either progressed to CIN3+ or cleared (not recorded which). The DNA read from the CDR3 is TGTGCCAGCAAGCGGGAGGGCCCCGGGGAG. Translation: CASKREGPGE. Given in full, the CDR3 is CASKREGPGELFF.